Listed here are 2 T cell receptor beta chains from one sample, sequenced in a study of shared clonotypes between healthy human individuals. Clones were sequenced by immunoSEQ multiplex PCR, and TCRdb holds only the in-frame ones, with some missing. This sample carries approximately 2.1 million clones, approximately 95% of them seen once, and the ten largest clones take about 0.39%. The material sequenced was naive CD4+ T cells from PBMCs. Subset noted: CD45RA+ positively selected. The receptor set was obtained from a man younger than 30 in good health. Some clones in this sample may be carry-over from other donors' samples.

The chain combines TRBV5-1 with TRBJ2-7, with 9 bases identical to TRBD1. The CDR3 contains 15 residues. Germline CDR1 reads SGHRS; CDR2 reads YFSETQ. J lost 3 bases, V lost 7 bases, and 11 bases had no gene match. In DNA form, the CDR3 reads TGCGCCAGCCAGGGCCGGACAGGGGATATCTACGAGCAGTACTTC. This translates into CASQGRTGDIYEQYF.

The chain is built from TRBV7-6 and TRBJ2-3; D is perhaps TRBD1 (6 bases). This CDR3 comprises 19 residues. From germline, CDR1 is SGHVS and CDR2 FNYEAQ. V was cut by 1 base and J by 0 bases, with 20 bases left in between. CDR3 region: CASSLGTGIGLGSTDTQYF. The CDR3 nucleotides read TGTGCCAGCAGCTTAGGTACAGGGATAGGTCTAGGTAGCACAGATACGCAGTATTTT. The complete variable domain, with remaining parts taken from reference TRBV7-6 and TRBJ2-3, reads GAGVSQSPRYKVTKRGQDVALRCDPISGHVSLYWYRQALGQGPEFLTYFNYEAQQDKSGLPNDRFSAERPEGSISTLTIQRTEQRDSAMYRCASSLGTGIGLGSTDTQYFGPGTRLTVL.